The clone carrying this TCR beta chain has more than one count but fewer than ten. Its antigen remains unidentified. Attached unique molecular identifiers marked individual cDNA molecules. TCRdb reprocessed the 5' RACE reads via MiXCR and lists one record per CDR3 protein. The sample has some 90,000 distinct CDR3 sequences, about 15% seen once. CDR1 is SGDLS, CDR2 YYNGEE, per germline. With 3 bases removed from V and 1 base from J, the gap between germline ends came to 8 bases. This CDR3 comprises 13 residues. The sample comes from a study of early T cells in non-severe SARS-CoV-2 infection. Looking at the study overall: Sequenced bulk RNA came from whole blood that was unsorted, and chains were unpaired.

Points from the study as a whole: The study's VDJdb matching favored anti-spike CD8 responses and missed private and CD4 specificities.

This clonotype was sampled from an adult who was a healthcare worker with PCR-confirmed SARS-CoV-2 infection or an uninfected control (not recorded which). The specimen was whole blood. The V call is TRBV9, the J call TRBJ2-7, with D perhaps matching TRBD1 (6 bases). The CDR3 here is CASSAGQSYEQYF. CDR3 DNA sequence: TGTGCCAGCAGCGCGGGACAATCCTACGAGCAGTACTTC.